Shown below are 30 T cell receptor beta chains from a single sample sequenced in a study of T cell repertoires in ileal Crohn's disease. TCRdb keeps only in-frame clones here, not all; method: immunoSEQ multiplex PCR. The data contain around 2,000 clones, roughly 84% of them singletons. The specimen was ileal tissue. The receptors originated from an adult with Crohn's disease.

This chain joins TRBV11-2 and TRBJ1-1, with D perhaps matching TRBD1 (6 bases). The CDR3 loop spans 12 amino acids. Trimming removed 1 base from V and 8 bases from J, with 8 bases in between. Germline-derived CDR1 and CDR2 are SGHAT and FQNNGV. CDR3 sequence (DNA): TGTGCCAGCAGCTTAGCAGGGGCAGAAGCTTTCTTT. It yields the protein CASSLAGAEAFF.

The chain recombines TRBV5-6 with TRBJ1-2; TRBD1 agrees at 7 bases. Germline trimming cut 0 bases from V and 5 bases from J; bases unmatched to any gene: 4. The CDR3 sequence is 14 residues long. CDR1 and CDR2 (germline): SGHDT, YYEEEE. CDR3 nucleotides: TGTGCCAGCAGCTTGGGGACAGGAGTTTATGGCTACACCTTC. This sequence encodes CASSLGTGVYGYTF.

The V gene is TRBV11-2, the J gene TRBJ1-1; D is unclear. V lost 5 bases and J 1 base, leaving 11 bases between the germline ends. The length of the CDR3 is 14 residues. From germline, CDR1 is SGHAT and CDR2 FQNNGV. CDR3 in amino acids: CASSKSTGNTEAFF. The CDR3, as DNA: TGTGCCAGCAGCAAATCGACGGGGAACACTGAAGCTTTCTTT.

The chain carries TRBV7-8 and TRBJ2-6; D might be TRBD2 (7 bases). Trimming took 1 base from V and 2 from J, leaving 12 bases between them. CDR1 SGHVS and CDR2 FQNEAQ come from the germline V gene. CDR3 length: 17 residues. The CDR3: CASSLGGRGPGANVLTF. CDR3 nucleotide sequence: TGTGCCAGCAGCTTAGGGGGGCGGGGGCCTGGGGCCAACGTCCTGACTTTC.

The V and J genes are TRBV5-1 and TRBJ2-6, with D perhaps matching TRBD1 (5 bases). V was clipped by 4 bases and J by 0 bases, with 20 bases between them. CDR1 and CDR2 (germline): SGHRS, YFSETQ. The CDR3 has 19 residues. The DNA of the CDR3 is TGCGCCAGCAGCCCAGTGGGGTCGACAGCCACCTCTGGGGCCAACGTCCTGACTTTC. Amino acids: CASSPVGSTATSGANVLTF.

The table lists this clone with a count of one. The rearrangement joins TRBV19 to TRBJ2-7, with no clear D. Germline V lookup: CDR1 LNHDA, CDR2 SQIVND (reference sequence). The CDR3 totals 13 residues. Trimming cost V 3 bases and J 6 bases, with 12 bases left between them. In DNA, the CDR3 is TGTGCCAGTAGTATGGGCCCGCGTGGCGAGCAGTACTTC. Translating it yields CASSMGPRGEQYF.

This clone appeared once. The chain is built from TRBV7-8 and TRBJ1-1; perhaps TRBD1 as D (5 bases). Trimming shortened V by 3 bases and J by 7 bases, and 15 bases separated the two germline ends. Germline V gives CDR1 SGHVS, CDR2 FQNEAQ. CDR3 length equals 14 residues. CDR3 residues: CASSFSGASDEAFF. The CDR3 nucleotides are TGTGCCAGCAGCTTTTCTGGGGCAAGCGATGAAGCTTTCTTT.

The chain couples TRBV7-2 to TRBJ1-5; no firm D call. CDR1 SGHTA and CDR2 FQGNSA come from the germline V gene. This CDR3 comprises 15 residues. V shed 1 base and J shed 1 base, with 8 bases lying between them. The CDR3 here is CASSLGGVSNQPQHF. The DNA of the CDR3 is TGTGCCAGCAGCTTAGGCGGGGTCAGCAATCAGCCCCAGCATTTT.

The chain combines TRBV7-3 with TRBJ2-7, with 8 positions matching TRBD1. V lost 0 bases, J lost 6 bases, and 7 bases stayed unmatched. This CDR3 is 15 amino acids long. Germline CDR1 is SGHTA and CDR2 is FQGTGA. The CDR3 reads CASSLTPGGRFEQYF. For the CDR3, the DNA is TGTGCCAGCAGCTTAACGCCAGGGGGCCGTTTCGAGCAGTACTTC. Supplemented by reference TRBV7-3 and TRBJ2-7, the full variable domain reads GAGVSQTPSNKVTEKGKYVELRCDPISGHTALYWYRQSLGQGPEFLIYFQGTGAADDSGLPNDRFFAVRPEGSVSTLKIQRTERGDSAVYLCASSLTPGGRFEQYFGPGTRLTVT.

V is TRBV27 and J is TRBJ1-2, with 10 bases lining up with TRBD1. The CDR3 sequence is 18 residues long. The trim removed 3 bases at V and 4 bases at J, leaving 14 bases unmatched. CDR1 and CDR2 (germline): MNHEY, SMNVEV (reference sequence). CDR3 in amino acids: CASSFSTTGGDRGYGYTF. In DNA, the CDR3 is TGTGCCAGCAGTTTCTCTACTACTGGGGGGGACAGGGGCTATGGCTACACCTTC.

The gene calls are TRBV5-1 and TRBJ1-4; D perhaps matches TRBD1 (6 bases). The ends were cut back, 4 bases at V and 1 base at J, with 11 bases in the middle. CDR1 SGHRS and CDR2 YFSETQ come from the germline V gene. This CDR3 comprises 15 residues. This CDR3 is CASSEPRGTNEKLFF. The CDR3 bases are TGCGCCAGCAGCGAACCCAGGGGAACTAATGAAAAACTGTTTTTT.

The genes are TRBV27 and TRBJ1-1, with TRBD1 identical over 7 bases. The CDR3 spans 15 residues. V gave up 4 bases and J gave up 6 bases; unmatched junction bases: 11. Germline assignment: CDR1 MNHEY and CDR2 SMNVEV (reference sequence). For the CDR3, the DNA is TGTGCCAGCAGTTCACCAGGAAGGGGGCAAGCTGAAGCTTTCTTT. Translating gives CASSSPGRGQAEAFF.

The CDR3: CASSLLAGDTNEQFF. The CDR3 bases are TGTGCCAGCAGCCTACTAGCGGGGGATACCAATGAGCAGTTCTTC. The chain recombines TRBV28 with TRBJ2-1; 11 bases align to TRBD2. The V gene end was trimmed by 6 bases and the J gene end by 6 bases; junction bases not matched to a gene: 7. This CDR3 spans 15 amino acids. Germline V gives CDR1 MDHEN, CDR2 SYDVKM.

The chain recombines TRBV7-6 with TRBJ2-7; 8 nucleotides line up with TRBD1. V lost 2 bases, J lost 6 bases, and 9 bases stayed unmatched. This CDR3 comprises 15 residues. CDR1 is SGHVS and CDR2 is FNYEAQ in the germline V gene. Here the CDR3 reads CASSLYTGTGVEQYF. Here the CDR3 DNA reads TGTGCCAGCAGCTTATACACCGGGACAGGCGTCGAGCAGTACTTC.

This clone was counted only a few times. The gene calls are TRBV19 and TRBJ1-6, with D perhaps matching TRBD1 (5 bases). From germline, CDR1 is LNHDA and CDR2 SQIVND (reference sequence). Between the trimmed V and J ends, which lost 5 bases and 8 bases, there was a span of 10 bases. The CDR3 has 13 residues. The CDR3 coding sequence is TGTGCCAGTAGTTGGGGCACTGATTCACCCCTCCACTTT. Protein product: CASSWGTDSPLHF.

The CDR3 sequence: CASSLAASGRGNQETQYF. CDR3 coding DNA: TGTGCCAGCAGCTTGGCGGCTAGCGGGAGGGGCAACCAAGAGACCCAGTACTTC. The V gene is TRBV5-4, the J gene TRBJ2-5, with 12 bases identical to TRBD2. CDR1 is SGHNT and CDR2 is YYREEE in the germline V gene (reference sequence). The CDR3 spans 18 residues. V dropped 0 bases and J dropped 0; count of bases not matched to a gene: 6.

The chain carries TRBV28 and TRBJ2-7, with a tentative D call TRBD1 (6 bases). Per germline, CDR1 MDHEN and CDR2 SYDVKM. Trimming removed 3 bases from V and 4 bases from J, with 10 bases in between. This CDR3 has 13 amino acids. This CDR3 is CASSLPGAYEQYF. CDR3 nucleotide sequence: TGTGCCAGCAGTTTGCCAGGGGCGTACGAGCAGTACTTC.

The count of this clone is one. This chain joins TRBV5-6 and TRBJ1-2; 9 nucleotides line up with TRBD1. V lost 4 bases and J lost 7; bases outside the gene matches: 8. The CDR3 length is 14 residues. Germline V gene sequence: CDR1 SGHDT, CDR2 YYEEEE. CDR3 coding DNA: TGTGCCAGCAGCCCCGGGACAGGGTTATTTGGCTACACCTTC. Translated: CASSPGTGLFGYTF.

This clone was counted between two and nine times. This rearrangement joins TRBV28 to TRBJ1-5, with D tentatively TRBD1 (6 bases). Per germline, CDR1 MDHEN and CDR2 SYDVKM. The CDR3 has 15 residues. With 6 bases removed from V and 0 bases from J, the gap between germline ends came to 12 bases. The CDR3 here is CASRGDNYSNQPQHF. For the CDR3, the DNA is TGTGCCAGCAGGGGGGACAATTATAGCAATCAGCCCCAGCATTTT.

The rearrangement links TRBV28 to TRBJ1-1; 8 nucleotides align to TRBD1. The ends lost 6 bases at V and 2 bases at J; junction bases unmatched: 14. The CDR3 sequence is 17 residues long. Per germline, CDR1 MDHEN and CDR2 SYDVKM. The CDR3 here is CASSHDRNRGGNTEAFF. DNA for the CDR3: TGTGCCAGCAGCCACGACCGTAACAGGGGGGGAAACACTGAAGCTTTCTTT.

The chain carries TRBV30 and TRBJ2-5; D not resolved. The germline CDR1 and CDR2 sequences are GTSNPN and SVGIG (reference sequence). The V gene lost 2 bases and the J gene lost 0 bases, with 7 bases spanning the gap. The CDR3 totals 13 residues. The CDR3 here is CAWSTRYQETQYF. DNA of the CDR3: TGTGCCTGGAGTACCAGGTACCAAGAGACCCAGTACTTC. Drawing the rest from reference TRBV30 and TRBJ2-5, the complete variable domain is SQTIHQWPATLVQPVGSPLSLECTVEGTSNPNLYWYRQAAGRGLQLLFYSVGIGQISSEVPQNLSASRPQDRQFILSSKKLLLSDSGFYLCAWSTRYQETQYFGPGTRLLVL.

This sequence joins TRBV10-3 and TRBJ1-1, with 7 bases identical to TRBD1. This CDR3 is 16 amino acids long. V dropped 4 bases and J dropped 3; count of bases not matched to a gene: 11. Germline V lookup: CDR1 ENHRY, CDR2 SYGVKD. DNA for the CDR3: TGTGCCATCAGTGGTCTTCTGAGGGGGCGCGACACTGAAGCTTTCTTT. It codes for CAISGLLRGRDTEAFF.

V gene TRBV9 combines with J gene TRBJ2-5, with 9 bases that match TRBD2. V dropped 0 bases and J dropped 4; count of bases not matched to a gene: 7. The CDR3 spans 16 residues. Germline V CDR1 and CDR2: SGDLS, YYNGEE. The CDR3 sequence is CASSVEGRGGGETQYF. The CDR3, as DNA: TGTGCCAGCAGCGTAGAGGGGCGGGGGGGAGGAGAGACCCAGTACTTC.

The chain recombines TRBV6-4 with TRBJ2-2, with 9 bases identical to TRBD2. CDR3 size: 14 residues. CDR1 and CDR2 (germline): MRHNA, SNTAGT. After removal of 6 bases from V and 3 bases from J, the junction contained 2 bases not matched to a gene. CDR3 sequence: CASSPSGDTGELFF. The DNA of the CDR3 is TGTGCCAGCAGCCCTAGCGGGGACACCGGGGAGCTGTTTTTT.

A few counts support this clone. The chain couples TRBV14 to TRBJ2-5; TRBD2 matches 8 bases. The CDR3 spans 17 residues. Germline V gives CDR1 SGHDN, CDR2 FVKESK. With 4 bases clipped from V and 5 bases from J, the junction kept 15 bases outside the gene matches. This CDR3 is CASSPSEGLVPLETQYF. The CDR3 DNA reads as TGTGCCAGCAGCCCATCCGAGGGACTAGTTCCATTGGAGACCCAGTACTTC.

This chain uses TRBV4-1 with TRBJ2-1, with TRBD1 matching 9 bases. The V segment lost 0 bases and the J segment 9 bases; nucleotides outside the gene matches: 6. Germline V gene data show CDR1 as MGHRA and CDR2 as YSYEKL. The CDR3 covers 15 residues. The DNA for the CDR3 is TGCGCCAGCAGCCAAGATACACAGGGGGCGGCTGAGCAGTTCTTC. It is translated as CASSQDTQGAAEQFF.

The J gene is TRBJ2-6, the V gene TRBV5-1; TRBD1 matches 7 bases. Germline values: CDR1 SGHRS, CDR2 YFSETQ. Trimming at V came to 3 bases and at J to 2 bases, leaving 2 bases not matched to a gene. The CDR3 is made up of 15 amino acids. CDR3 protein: CASSSRGPGANVLTF. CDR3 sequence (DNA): TGCGCCAGCAGCTCTAGGGGGCCTGGGGCCAACGTCCTGACTTTC. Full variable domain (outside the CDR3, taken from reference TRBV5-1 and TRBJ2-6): KAGVTQTPRYLIKTRGQQVTLSCSPISGHRSVSWYQQTPGQGLQFLFEYFSETQRNKGNFPGRFSGRQFSNSRSEMNVSTLELGDSALYLCASSSRGPGANVLTFGAGSRLTVL.

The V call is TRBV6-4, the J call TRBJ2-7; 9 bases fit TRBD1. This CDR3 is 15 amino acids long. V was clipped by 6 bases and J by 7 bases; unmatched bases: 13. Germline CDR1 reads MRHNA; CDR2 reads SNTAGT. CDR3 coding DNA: TGTGCCAGCAGCCGAGAACCGGGACAGGGACAGGAGCAGTACTTC. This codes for CASSREPGQGQEQYF.

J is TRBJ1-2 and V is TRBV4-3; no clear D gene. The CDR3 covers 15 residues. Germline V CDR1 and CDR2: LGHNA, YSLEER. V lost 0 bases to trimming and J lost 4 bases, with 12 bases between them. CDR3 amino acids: CASSQELQTPYGYTF. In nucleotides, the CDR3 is TGCGCCAGCAGCCAAGAACTTCAGACACCCTATGGCTACACCTTC.

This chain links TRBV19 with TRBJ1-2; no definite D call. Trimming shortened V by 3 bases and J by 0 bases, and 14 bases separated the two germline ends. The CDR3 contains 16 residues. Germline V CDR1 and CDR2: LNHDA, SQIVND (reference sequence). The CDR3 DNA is TGTGCCAGTAGTATTTACACTAGACCTTCTAACTATGGCTACACCTTC. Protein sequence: CASSIYTRPSNYGYTF.